The 14 T cell receptor beta chains below were found in one sample sequenced in a study of T cell changes during pregnancy in multiple sclerosis. Method: immunoSEQ multiplex PCR; TCRdb's copy keeps in-frame clones and lacks some. Among tens of thousands of clones listed, roughly 93% were seen once. The sample here was peripheral blood, taken in the second trimester of pregnancy. Source of these receptors: a female donor with multiple sclerosis, enrolled in a pregnancy study.

The chain couples TRBV5-6 to TRBJ1-6, with D perhaps TRBD1 (6 bases). The CDR3 totals 14 residues. From germline, CDR1 is SGHDT and CDR2 YYEEEE. Trimming removed 4 bases at V and 7 bases at J, with 12 bases between. CDR3: CASSLGTTNSPLHF. The CDR3 DNA reads TGTGCCAGCAGCCTAGGGACAACGAATTCACCCCTCCACTTT.

This sequence joins TRBV23-1 and TRBJ2-7, with 10 bases aligning to TRBD1. TRBV23-1 is labeled an ORF, and its function is uncertain. There are 19 residues in the CDR3. V was pared by 3 bases and J by 2 bases, with 16 bases of the junction left unmatched. The CDR3 coding sequence is TGCGCCAGCAGTCATGGCTTTTGGATCTTCGGGACAGGGGCCTACGAGCAGTACTTC. This codes for CASSHGFWIFGTGAYEQYF.

The chain couples TRBV11-2 to TRBJ1-5, with D possibly matching TRBD1 (5 bases). Germline V gene lookup returns CDR1 SGHAT and CDR2 FQNNGV. The CDR3 is 15 amino acids. Trimming stripped 1 base from V and 1 base from J, with 8 bases between. The CDR3 is CASSLGPGSNQPQHF. The CDR3 bases are TGTGCCAGCAGCTTAGGGCCAGGGAGCAATCAGCCCCAGCATTTT.

The chain uses TRBV11-2 and TRBJ2-5; perhaps TRBD1 as D (7 bases). Germline V gene lookup returns CDR1 SGHAT and CDR2 FQNNGV. The germline V and J ends were trimmed by 5 bases and 5 bases, with 15 bases remaining between them. The CDR3 spans 14 residues. The CDR3 DNA reads as TGTGCCAGCAGCCTACAGGGGAGGCGGGAGACCCAGTACTTC. Residues: CASSLQGRRETQYF.

The chain links TRBV18 to TRBJ1-5, with D possibly TRBD1 on 6 matching bases. The CDR3 loop spans 16 amino acids. Trimming took 5 bases from V and 4 from J, leaving 18 bases between them. Germline V gene sequence: CDR1 KGHSH, CDR2 LQKENI. The CDR3 DNA follows: TGTGCCAGCTCATCCGGGACAATCTTGGGGAATCAGCCCCAGCATTTT. Protein product: CASSSGTILGNQPQHF.

The chain joins TRBV14 to TRBJ2-3; 11 nucleotides agree with TRBD2. After removal of 3 bases from V and 6 bases from J, the junction contained 8 bases not matched to a gene. The CDR3 is made up of 16 amino acids. Germline V gene sequence: CDR1 SGHDN, CDR2 FVKESK. The CDR3 protein is CASSQPGLAVTDTQYF. The CDR3, as DNA: TGTGCCAGCAGCCAGCCGGGACTAGCGGTGACGGATACGCAGTATTTT.

This chain connects TRBV5-1 to TRBJ1-2; the D is unclear. Trimming removed 0 bases at V and 7 bases at J, with 4 bases between. CDR1 is SGHRS, CDR2 YFSETQ, per germline. CDR3 size: 11 residues. The CDR3 is CASSLGAGYTF. Written as DNA, the CDR3 is TGCGCCAGCAGCTTGGGGGCTGGCTACACCTTC.

The chain has TRBV7-9 and TRBJ1-1; the match to TRBD1 covers 8 bases. The CDR3 is 15 residues long. Germline trimming cut 3 bases from V and 2 bases from J; bases unmatched to any gene: 5. CDR1 and CDR2 from the germline V gene are SEHNR and FQNEAQ (reference sequence). The CDR3 DNA reads as TGTGCCAGCAGCTTTCAGGGGGCGGTAAACACTGAAGCTTTCTTT. As protein: CASSFQGAVNTEAFF.

The rearrangement links TRBV27 to TRBJ2-7, with D tentatively TRBD1 (5 bases). Germline CDR1 reads MNHEY; CDR2 reads SMNVEV (reference sequence). The CDR3 is 15 residues long. V was cut by 5 bases and J by 3 bases, with 17 bases left in between. CDR3 amino acids: CASSPSPDSFYEQYF. Here the CDR3 DNA reads TGTGCCAGCAGTCCCTCCCCCGACAGTTTCTACGAGCAGTACTTC.

The chain has TRBV28 and TRBJ2-1; a weak D match, TRBD2 (5 bases). This CDR3 is 16 amino acids long. The germline CDR1 and CDR2 sequences are MDHEN and SYDVKM. The germline V and J ends were trimmed by 5 bases and 3 bases, with 17 bases remaining between them. The DNA of the CDR3 is TGTGCCAGCAGTCCACCCCAGCGGCTGTTCTACAATGAGCAGTTCTTC. Amino acids: CASSPPQRLFYNEQFF.

This clone appeared a single time. This chain links TRBV7-8 with TRBJ1-2; D is possibly TRBD1 (5 bases). Trimming stripped 1 base from V and 3 bases from J, with 6 bases between. There are 13 residues in the CDR3. Germline assignment: CDR1 SGHVS and CDR2 FQNEAQ. As DNA, the CDR3 is TGTGCCAGCAGCTTAGAACAGGACTATGGCTACACCTTC. It encodes CASSLEQDYGYTF.

The J gene is TRBJ2-1, the V gene TRBV11-3, with 8 bases aligning to TRBD2. The germline CDR1 and CDR2 sequences are SGHNT and YENEEA. The CDR3 extends over 14 amino acids. V was pared by 5 bases and J by 2 bases, with 2 bases of the junction left unmatched. CDR3 bases: TGTGCCAGCAGCCGTAGCGGGGCCTACAATGAGCAGTTCTTC. The encoded protein is CASSRSGAYNEQFF.

V is TRBV6-5 and J is TRBJ2-4; a possible D gene is TRBD1 (5 bases). Germline assignment: CDR1 MNHEY and CDR2 SVGAGI. V gave up 10 bases and J gave up 6 bases, with 13 bases separating them. The CDR3 spans 12 residues. The CDR3 loop reads CAIPVTGNIQYF. CDR3 nucleotide sequence: TGTGCCATTCCAGTTACAGGAAACATTCAGTACTTC.

The chain employs TRBV27 and TRBJ2-2, with 10 positions matching TRBD2. Germline V gene lookup returns CDR1 MNHEY and CDR2 SMNVEV (reference sequence). Losses at the gene ends were 6 bases for V and 4 bases for J; bases not matched to a gene: 14. This CDR3 has 18 residues. The CDR3 loop is CASSPGSGRAFGTGELFF. For the CDR3, the DNA is TGTGCCAGCAGCCCAGGGAGCGGGAGGGCCTTCGGCACCGGGGAGCTGTTTTTT.